A single sample is the source of the 13 T cell receptor beta chains below, sequenced in a study of T cells after yellow fever vaccination. TCRdb processed the 5' RACE reads anew with MiXCR; each CDR3 protein has one entry. Counted here are some 550,000 distinct CDR3 sequences, around 21% occurring once; the ten biggest clones make up around an eighth. The sample consisted of PBMCs, taken 15 days after the yellow fever booster vaccination. The receptors stem from a man aged 25 to 40 who received the YFV17D yellow fever vaccine.

The rearrangement joins TRBV5-1 to TRBJ2-7; TRBD1 or TRBD2 may be the D gene (5 bases each). CDR1 SGHRS and CDR2 YFSETQ come from the germline V gene. V lost 5 bases, J lost 4 bases, and 13 bases lay in between. This CDR3 spans 13 amino acids. The CDR3 reads CASSSFGAYEQYF. Here the CDR3 DNA reads TGCGCCAGCAGTAGTTTCGGGGCTTACGAGCAGTACTTC.

This clonotype occurred a few times. The genes are TRBV7-8 and TRBJ2-1, with TRBD2 identical over 8 bases. This CDR3 has 16 amino acids. The V segment lost 5 bases and the J segment 10 bases; nucleotides outside the gene matches: 16. The germline CDR1 and CDR2 sequences are SGHVS and FQNEAQ. The CDR3, as DNA: TGTGCCAGCAGCCCTTTAGCGGGATTGGGAACAGGCGAGCAGTTCTTC. Translated, it gives CASSPLAGLGTGEQFF. Together with reference TRBV7-8 and TRBJ2-1, the CDR3 gives the full variable domain: GAGVSQSPRYKVAKRGQDVALRCDPISGHVSLFWYQQALGQGPEFLTYFQNEAQLDKSGLPSDRFFAERPEGSVSTLKIQRTQQEDSAVYLCASSPLAGLGTGEQFFGPGTRLTVL.

This clonotype occurred a few times. The chain has TRBV27 and TRBJ1-1; D ambiguous. Trimming pared 7 bases from V and 11 bases from J, leaving 14 bases between. Germline values: CDR1 MNHEY, CDR2 SMNVEV (reference sequence). The CDR3 is 11 residues long. CDR3 DNA sequence: TGTGCCAGCAAGGGATACGGGTACGCTTTCTTT. This translates into CASKGYGYAFF.

The chain is built from TRBV20-1 and TRBJ1-2; D gene uncertain. The CDR3 is 10 amino acids. V was cut by 5 bases and J by 6 bases, with 7 bases left in between. Germline CDR1 is DFQATT and CDR2 is SNEGSKA (reference sequence). The CDR3 region has the DNA TGCAGTGCTGAGAAAAATGGCTACACCTTC. Encoded protein: CSAEKNGYTF.

The chain couples TRBV5-1 to TRBJ2-1, with 10 bases aligning to TRBD2. The CDR3 runs to 18 residues. The germline V gene has CDR1 SGHRS and CDR2 YFSETQ. J gave up 0 bases and V 1 base, and 7 bases lay outside the gene matches. CDR3 DNA: TGCGCCAGCAGCTTGCTAGCGGGAGCGCAGAGCTCCTACAATGAGCAGTTCTTC. It specifies CASSLLAGAQSSYNEQFF.

The gene calls are TRBV30 and TRBJ2-2, with 11 bases fitting TRBD2. Germline CDR1 and CDR2: GTSNPN and SVGIG (reference sequence). This CDR3 has 18 amino acids. The V and J ends lost 3 bases and 2 bases, in that order; junction bases with no gene match: 11. This CDR3 reads CAWSAWGTSGSNTGELFF. The CDR3 DNA follows: TGTGCCTGGAGCGCCTGGGGAACTAGCGGGAGTAACACCGGGGAGCTGTTTTTT. Based on the CDR3 plus reference TRBV30 and TRBJ2-2, the full variable domain is SQTIHQWPATLVQPVGSPLSLECTVEGTSNPNLYWYRQAAGRGLQLLFYSVGIGQISSEVPQNLSASRPQDRQFILSSKKLLLSDSGFYLCAWSAWGTSGSNTGELFFGEGSRLTVL.

This clonotype appeared many times. This sequence joins TRBV7-3 and TRBJ2-5; no definite D call. CDR1 and CDR2 from the germline V gene are SGHTA and FQGTGA. The CDR3 sequence is 13 residues long. V lost 7 bases to trimming and J lost 4 bases, with 13 bases between them. CDR3 region: CASNSGIGETQYF. CDR3 DNA sequence: TGTGCCAGCAATTCAGGAATCGGAGAGACCCAGTACTTC. The full variable domain, in which reference TRBV7-3 and TRBJ2-5 provide the parts outside the CDR3, is GAGVSQTPSNKVTEKGKYVELRCDPISGHTALYWYRQSLGQGPEFLIYFQGTGAADDSGLPNDRFFAVRPEGSVSTLKIQRTERGDSAVYLCASNSGIGETQYFGPGTRLLVL.

This chain connects TRBV10-3 to TRBJ2-7; 9 bases fit TRBD1. The CDR3 spans 15 residues. Germline V lookup: CDR1 ENHRY, CDR2 SYGVKD. V lost 3 bases to trimming and J lost 2 bases; unmatched junction nucleotides: 5. The CDR3 DNA follows: TGTGCCATCAGTGATTACCGACAGGGGGCCTACGAGCAGTACTTC. It encodes CAISDYRQGAYEQYF.

This clonotype was observed a handful of times. The V call is TRBV7-2, the J call TRBJ2-3; D is unresolved. V lost 2 bases to trimming and J lost 4 bases, with 7 bases between them. From germline, CDR1 is SGHTA and CDR2 FQGNSA. This CDR3 has 13 amino acids. The CDR3 DNA reads as TGTGCCAGCAGCTTACCCTTCCCAGATACGCAGTATTTT. As protein: CASSLPFPDTQYF.

This clonotype was observed a handful of times. The chain recombines TRBV12-3 or TRBV12-4 with TRBJ2-2; TRBD2 might be the D (5 bases). The CDR3 length is 17 residues. Trimming pared 0 bases from V and 1 base from J, leaving 12 bases between. The CDR3 is CASSLAGVARNTGELFF. CDR3 bases: TGTGCCAGCAGTTTAGCGGGAGTGGCCCGGAACACCGGGGAGCTGTTTTTT.

This clonotype came up a few times. The chain joins TRBV5-1 to TRBJ2-2, with TRBD1 as a possible D gene (5 bases). The V gene's germline CDR1 is SGHRS and CDR2 YFSETQ. The CDR3 length is 12 residues. The V end lost 5 bases, the J end lost 7 bases, and 9 bases lay between the germline ends. Written as DNA, the CDR3 is TGCGCCAGCAGGACAGTTGGCGGGGAGCTGTTTTTT. Amino acid sequence: CASRTVGGELFF.

V usage is TRBV4-2 and J usage is TRBJ1-5; D is uncertain. The CDR3 is made up of 15 amino acids. V lost 0 bases and J 3 bases, leaving 9 bases between the germline ends. CDR1 LGHNA and CDR2 YNFKEQ come from the germline V gene. DNA for the CDR3: TGTGCCAGCAGCCAAGATCGGGCCTACAATCAGCCCCAGCATTTT. It codes for CASSQDRAYNQPQHF.

Only a few counts were recorded for this clonotype. V is TRBV25-1 and J is TRBJ1-2; 10 nucleotides line up with TRBD1. The CDR3 runs 15 residues. CDR1 MGHDK and CDR2 SYGVNS come from the germline V gene. V dropped 4 bases and J dropped 4; count of bases not matched to a gene: 6. The DNA for the CDR3 is TGTGCCAGCAGTGCCCGGGACAGGGGCACCTATGGCTACACCTTC. It codes for CASSARDRGTYGYTF.